This T cell receptor beta chain was captured by sequencing in a study of T cell responses to AZD1222 COVID-19 vaccine. The study's findings and limits: Two doses of AZD1222 preceded a rise in Spike-specific TCR breadth and depth. Donor demographics were predominantly white British with a female majority; clonal diversity may be underestimated. Sampling that yielded the repertoires occurred only after the peak T cell response.

Produced via immunoSEQ multiplex PCR; TCRdb's table is partial and in-frame only. This sample has 65,000 to 100,000 clones; roughly 90% occur once, and the top ten carry about 7%. The CDR3 covers 15 residues. Germline CDR1 SGDLS, CDR2 YYNGEE. Trimming took off 3 bases at V and 3 bases at J, with 12 bases between the two ends. A word on this clone: The target antigen is unknown.

The receptor's source is an adult who received the AZD1222 COVID-19 vaccine. This specimen was peripheral blood, taken 28 days after the second AZD1222 dose. The chain recombines TRBV9 with TRBJ2-2; a weak D match, TRBD1 (6 bases). In nucleotides, the CDR3 is TGTGCCAGCAGCGAACAGGGTGGAGACACCGGGGAGCTGTTTTTT. Protein product: CASSEQGGDTGELFF.